One sample yielded the 3 T cell receptor beta chains listed below, sequenced in a study of T-cell reconstitution after alpha-beta-depleted transplantation in children. Preparation of the TCRbeta library was carried out with unique molecular identifiers. TCRdb fed the PCR reads into MiXCR, producing one record per CDR3 protein. The sample holds hundreds of thousands of distinct CDR3 sequences, 12% seen once. Here the sequenced sample was PBMCs from the stem cell graft donor, taken from the stem cell graft. The origin of the receptors is a human donor who donated a stem cell graft to a child with acute lymphoblastic leukemia.

This clonotype has at least ten counts. V is TRBV20-1 and J is TRBJ2-7, with D uncertain. From germline, CDR1 is DFQATT and CDR2 SNEGSKA (reference sequence). V was trimmed by 2 bases and J by 5 bases, leaving 16 bases between them. This CDR3 region has 14 residues. Written as DNA, the CDR3 is TGCAGTGCTAGAAAGTCGGCCTGGGATGACGAGCAGTACTTC. It codes for CSARKSAWDDEQYF.

The chain joins TRBV5-1 to TRBJ2-4; D gene uncertain. Trimming stripped 1 base from V and 3 bases from J, with 8 bases between. The CDR3 covers 14 residues. The V gene's germline CDR1 is SGHRS and CDR2 YFSETQ. CDR3 amino acids: CASSLKANKNIQYF. CDR3 DNA sequence: TGCGCCAGCAGCTTGAAGGCAAACAAAAACATTCAGTACTTC.

This clonotype has at least ten counts. CDR3: CSVGQGAKNYGYTF. CDR3 in DNA: TGCAGCGTCGGACAGGGGGCGAAGAACTATGGCTACACCTTC. The chain recombines TRBV29-1 with TRBJ1-2; TRBD1 aligns across 11 bases. V lost 6 bases and J lost 2; bases outside the gene matches: 5. Germline-derived CDR1 and CDR2 are SQVTM and ANQGSEA. This CDR3 has 14 amino acids.